A selection of T cell receptor beta chains follows, all from one sample in a study of T cell repertoires in cytomegalovirus infection. TCRdb ran MiXCR on the reads and lists one entry per CDR3 protein. The table lists fewer than 900,000 distinct CDR3 sequences, about 29% of them singletons. For these receptors, no antigen is known. Source: cultured CD8+ T cells from PBMCs, taken from culture after CMV antigen stimulation. Source of these receptors: a human donor in good health (CMV status not recorded). Some clones in this sample may be carry-over from other donors' samples. Both conserved end residues are part of each CDR3. The D gene is left open where the match is weak. Expanded clones are given a class, and other clones once, few, many or no size at all.

clone size: -
V gene: TRBV7-9
J gene: TRBJ2-1
CDR3 length: 15
D gene: -
CDR3 DNA: TGTGCCAGCAGGTCCCGGGACAAGGCCCTCTATGAGCAGTTCTTC
CDR3 protein: CASRSRDKALYEQFF

clone size: -
V gene: TRBV20-1
J gene: TRBJ2-4
CDR3 length: 15
D gene: TRBD1
CDR3 DNA: TGCAGTGCTAGAAGACAGGGCGGATCCAAAAACATTCAGTACTTC
CDR3 protein: CSARRQGGSKNIQYF

clone size: -
V gene: TRBV19
J gene: TRBJ1-1
CDR3 length: 14
D gene: -
CDR3 DNA: TGTGCCAGTGGGGGAGATACCATGAACACTGAAGCTTTCTTT
CDR3 protein: CASGGDTMNTEAFF

clone size: -
V gene: TRBV11-3
J gene: TRBJ2-1
CDR3 length: 17
D gene: TRBD1
CDR3 DNA: TGTGCCAGCAGCTTAGATCGTGACAGGGTGGGCTACAATGAGCAGTTCTTC
CDR3 protein: CASSLDRDRVGYNEQFF

clone size: -
V gene: TRBV27
J gene: TRBJ1-1
CDR3 length: 17
D gene: -
CDR3 DNA: TGTGCCAGCAGTTTTGGTACCGAGCTGGGTTTGAACACTGAAGCTTTCTTT
CDR3 protein: CASSFGTELGLNTEAFF

clone size: many
V gene: TRBV12-5
J gene: TRBJ1-1
CDR3 length: 13
D gene: -
CDR3 DNA: TGTGCTAGTGGACCTGACAGTCACACTGAAGCTTTCTTT
CDR3 protein: CASGPDSHTEAFF

clone size: few
V gene: TRBV19
J gene: TRBJ1-5
CDR3 length: 15
D gene: -
CDR3 DNA: TGTGCCAGTAGTATTGAGTCAGTCGGCAATCAGCCCCAGCATTTT
CDR3 protein: CASSIESVGNQPQHF

clone size: few
V gene: TRBV7-6
J gene: TRBJ1-2
CDR3 length: 13
D gene: -
CDR3 DNA: TGTGCCAGCAGCTACGGGACAACCTATGGCTACACCTTC
CDR3 protein: CASSYGTTYGYTF

clone size: -
V gene: TRBV24-1
J gene: TRBJ1-1
CDR3 length: 14
D gene: TRBD1
CDR3 DNA: TGTGCCACCAGTCCTACCGGGACAGGGACTGAAGCTTTCTTT
CDR3 protein: CATSPTGTGTEAFF

clone size: few
V gene: TRBV4-1
J gene: TRBJ1-2
CDR3 length: 15
D gene: TRBD1
CDR3 DNA: TGCGCCAGCAGCTCCGGGACAGGGACAGCCTATGGCTACACCTTC
CDR3 protein: CASSSGTGTAYGYTF

clone size: many
V gene: TRBV7-9
J gene: TRBJ2-1
CDR3 length: 16
D gene: TRBD2
CDR3 DNA: TGTGCCAGCAGCTCCGGGACTAGCGGTGGTTTGGATGAGCAGTTCTTC
CDR3 protein: CASSSGTSGGLDEQFF